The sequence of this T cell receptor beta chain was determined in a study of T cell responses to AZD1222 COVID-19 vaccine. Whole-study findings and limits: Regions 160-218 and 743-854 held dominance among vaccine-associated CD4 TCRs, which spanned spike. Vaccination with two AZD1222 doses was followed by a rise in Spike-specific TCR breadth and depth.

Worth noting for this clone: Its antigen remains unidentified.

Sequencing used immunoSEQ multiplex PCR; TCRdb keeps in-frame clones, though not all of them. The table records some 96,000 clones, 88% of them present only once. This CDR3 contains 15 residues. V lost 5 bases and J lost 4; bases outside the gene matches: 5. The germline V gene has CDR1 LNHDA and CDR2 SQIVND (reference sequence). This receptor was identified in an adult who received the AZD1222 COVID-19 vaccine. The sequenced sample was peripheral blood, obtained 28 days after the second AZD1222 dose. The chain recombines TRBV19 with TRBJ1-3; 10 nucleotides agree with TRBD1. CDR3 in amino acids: CASSLGQGSGNTIYF. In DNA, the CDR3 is TGTGCCAGTAGTCTGGGACAGGGGTCAGGAAACACCATATATTTT.